This TCR beta chain came from a study of blood T cells in healthy people across ages (dated by TCRdb to the mid-2010s). For the wider study: Template switching captured roughly one uniquely barcoded TCR beta cDNA molecule per two T cells in model experiments. To avoid experimental bias, donors of different ages were randomly spread across the sequencing lanes. Two additional independent replicas of 1 million unique cDNA reads from the same blood draw were analyzed for two donors (one aged 18 to 29 and one aged 80 or older). The study measured age-related changes in TCR beta repertoire diversity using deep sequencing normalized with unique cDNA molecular identifiers. The donors were split into four age groups: young (average around 15 years), middle-aged (over 35), aged (roughly 68) and long-lived (roughly 77).

The library came from 5' RACE. The run used an Illumina HiSeq 2500. A second PCR of 7 to 11 cycles was performed with a sample-barcoded 5' primer and a J-beta primer mix. A unique molecular identifier was introduced onto each TCR beta cDNA molecule by a template-switch 5' adaptor carrying 12 random nucleotides. At least 3 million CDR3-containing paired-end reads were obtained from each sample. All of the RNA was converted into first-strand cDNA using the Mint cDNA synthesis kit, with a TRBC-specific oligonucleotide serving as the primer. Following uracil-DNA glycosylase treatment, all cDNA underwent a first 18-cycle PCR with the universal primers M1SS and BC2_uni_R. From the authors' description of their analysis: For normalization, 1 million high-quality reads were randomly selected from each sample, with every read carrying a distinct molecular identifier. Reads with shared molecular identifiers were discarded instead of being binned into consensus sequences. MiTCR, with a Q25 quality threshold and the strictest error-elimination algorithm, was used for CDR3 identification, clonotype clustering and error correction. A nonparametric unseen species model with Euler transformation was used to estimate a lower bound on total TCR beta diversity. TCRdb reprocessing: public reads trimmed at Q25 with fastp, clones called with MiXCR, in-frame beta chains kept. CDR3 protein sequences are deduplicated, and each keeps its most common genes and DNA. TCRdb's processing, not the study's, gives the V and J calls here. Recorded for this sample are approximately 1.5 million distinct CDR3 sequences; about 32% of them occurred a single time. The ten largest make up approximately 11% of the sample.

Broad study findings and their caveats: The long-lived group showed more naive CD4+ T cells, fewer expanded clones and increased TCR diversity than the aged group, suggesting age selection. As age increased, observed TCR beta diversity per million T cells dropped in a roughly linear way, and a significant reduction was already evident by age 40. Since profiling was done on bulk unsorted PBMCs, naive and antigen-experienced compartments could not be conclusively compared. Observed TCR beta diversity correlated strongly with the percentage of naive T cells measured by flow cytometry. Estimates of total diversity based on one million sequenced T cells were considered lower bounds and underestimates. The CMV infection status of donors was not known, potentially confounding age-related changes in expanded clonotypes.

In this sample, this clonotype turned up a few times. Its antigen is unknown. Per-base qualities were not stored, and no clone one base away is much larger. The donors were roughly 38 Caucasian individuals from Russia, aged roughly 6 to 100 years, who were systemically healthy. About 9.8 milliliters of peripheral blood were drawn from each donor into EDTA-treated Vacutainer tubes. Ficoll-Paque density-gradient centrifugation was used to isolate PBMCs, with at least 6.5 million per sample. Total RNA, at least 6 micrograms per sample, was extracted from PBMCs with Trizol reagent. Naive CD45RAhigh/CD27high T cell percentages were measured by flow cytometry on a PBMC aliquot from every donor. Here V drops 5 bases and J drops 7 bases, and the junction holds 14 bases not matched to any gene. The CDR3 covers 16 residues, taking in both the cysteine and the phenylalanine. Left in the record is the CDR3 DNA by itself, 48 bases read in frame from the first base. CDR1 SGHRS and CDR2 YFSETQ were looked up in the germline V gene.

The source material was blood. This chain is built from TRBV5-1 and TRBJ2-1; 8 bases in the middle match TRBD2. The clonotype was recovered from a woman in her 30s in good health. This receptor carries the CDR3 CASRRGGTGAENEQFF. The sequenced DNA: TGCGCCAGCAGACGGGGGGGAACGGGGGCGGAGAATGAGCAGTTCTTC.